The entry below gives a single T cell receptor beta chain sequence along with its context. Its antigen remains unknown. The germline V gene encodes CDR1 SGHRS and CDR2 YFSETQ. V gave up 1 base and J gave up 1 base, with 9 bases separating them. This CDR3 spans 14 amino acids. Clones were sequenced by immunoSEQ multiplex PCR, and TCRdb holds only the in-frame ones, with some missing. This table holds some 70,000 clones, roughly 82% found once. The source of the sample is a study of radiation and T cells in renal cell carcinoma. Overall study results and limits: No pretreatment tumor biopsies were available for baseline clonotypes.

Time point: blood 2 weeks post-SBRT. Treatment indicated: 15 Gy SBRT to primary tumor, nephrectomy 4 weeks later. Clear cell pathology was present in this patient's renal cell carcinoma. The receptor was derived from a man aged 55 to 70 with renal cell carcinoma. The sample here was blood, taken from a patient whose treatment included radiotherapy and nephrectomy. This chain links TRBV5-1 with TRBJ2-7, with D perhaps TRBD1 (6 bases). The CDR3 coding sequence is TGCGCCAGCAGCTTGCTGGACAGATCCTACGAGCAGTACTTC. Translation: CASSLLDRSYEQYF.